This paragraph reports one T cell receptor (beta chain). Its antigen is not known. TCRdb fed the 5' RACE reads into MiXCR, producing one record per CDR3 protein. The data show a few hundred thousand distinct CDR3 sequences, with 17% seen just once and over 1% held by the top ten. This specimen comes from a study of CD8 T cells in ankylosing spondylitis. Study results and limitations: Researchers reportedly found disease-linked clones significantly enriched in matched ankylosing spondylitis synovial fluid. Among TCR beta sequences, a motif of under ten highly homologous variants appeared characteristic of ankylosing spondylitis blood.

The receptor's source is a male donor with ankylosing spondylitis. The specimen sequenced was blood, either unsorted or a sorted T cell fraction (not recorded which).

CDR3 coding DNA: TGTGCCAGCAGCTTAGATACTAGCGTGGGCAAAAACATTCAGTACTTC. Residues: CASSLDTSVGKNIQYF. This chain connects TRBV7-8 to TRBJ2-4; 7 bases fit TRBD2. The CDR3 is made up of 16 amino acids. In germline, CDR1 is SGHVS, CDR2 FQNEAQ. J lost 3 bases, V lost 1 base, and 6 bases had no gene match.